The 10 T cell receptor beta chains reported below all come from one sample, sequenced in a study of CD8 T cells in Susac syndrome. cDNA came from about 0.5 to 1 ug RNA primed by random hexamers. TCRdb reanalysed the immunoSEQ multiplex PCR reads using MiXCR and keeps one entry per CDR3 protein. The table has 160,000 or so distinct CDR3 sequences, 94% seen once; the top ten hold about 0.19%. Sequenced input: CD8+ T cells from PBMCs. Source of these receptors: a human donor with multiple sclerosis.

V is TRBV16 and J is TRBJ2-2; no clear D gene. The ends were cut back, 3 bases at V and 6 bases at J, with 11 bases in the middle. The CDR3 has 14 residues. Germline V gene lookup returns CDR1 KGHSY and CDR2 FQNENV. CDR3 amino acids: CASSQSKRAGELFF. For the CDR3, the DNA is TGTGCCAGCAGCCAGTCCAAGAGAGCCGGGGAGCTGTTTTTT.

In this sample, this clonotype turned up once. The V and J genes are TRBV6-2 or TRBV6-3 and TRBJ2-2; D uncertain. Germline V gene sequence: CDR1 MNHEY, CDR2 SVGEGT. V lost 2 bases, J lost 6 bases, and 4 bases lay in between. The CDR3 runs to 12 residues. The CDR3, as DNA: TGTGCCAGCAGTTACAACTCCGGGGAGCTGTTTTTT. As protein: CASSYNSGELFF.

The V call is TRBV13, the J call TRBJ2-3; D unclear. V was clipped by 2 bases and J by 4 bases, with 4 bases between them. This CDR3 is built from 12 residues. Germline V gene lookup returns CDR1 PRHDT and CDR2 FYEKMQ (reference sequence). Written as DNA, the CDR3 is TGTGCCAGCAGCTTACCGGCAGATACGCAGTATTTT. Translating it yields CASSLPADTQYF.

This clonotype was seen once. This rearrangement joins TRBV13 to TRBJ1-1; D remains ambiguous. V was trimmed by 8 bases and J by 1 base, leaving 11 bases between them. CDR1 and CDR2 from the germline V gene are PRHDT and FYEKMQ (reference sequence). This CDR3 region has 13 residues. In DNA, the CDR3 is TGTGCCAGCCGGAGAGCAGGGAACACTGAAGCTTTCTTT. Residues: CASRRAGNTEAFF.

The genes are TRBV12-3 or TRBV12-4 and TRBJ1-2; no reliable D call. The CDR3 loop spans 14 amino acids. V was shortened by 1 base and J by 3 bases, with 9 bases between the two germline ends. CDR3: CASSLDAGHYGYTF. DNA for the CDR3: TGTGCCAGCAGTTTAGATGCGGGCCACTATGGCTACACCTTC.

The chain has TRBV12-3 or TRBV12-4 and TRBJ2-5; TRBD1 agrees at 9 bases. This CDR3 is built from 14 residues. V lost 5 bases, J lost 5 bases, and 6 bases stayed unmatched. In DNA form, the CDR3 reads TGTGCCAGCAGTCCGGGGACAGGGTGGGAGACCCAGTACTTC. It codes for CASSPGTGWETQYF.

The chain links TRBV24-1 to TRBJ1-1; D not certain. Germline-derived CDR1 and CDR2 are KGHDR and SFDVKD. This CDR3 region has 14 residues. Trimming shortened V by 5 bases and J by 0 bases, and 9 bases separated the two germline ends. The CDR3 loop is CATSVPAMNTEAFF. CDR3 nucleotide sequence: TGTGCCACCAGTGTTCCCGCGATGAACACTGAAGCTTTCTTT.

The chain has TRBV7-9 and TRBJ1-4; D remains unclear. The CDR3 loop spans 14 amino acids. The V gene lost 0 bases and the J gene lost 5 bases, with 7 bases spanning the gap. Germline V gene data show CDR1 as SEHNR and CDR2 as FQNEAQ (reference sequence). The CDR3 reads CASSLAGPNEKLFF. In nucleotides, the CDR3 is TGTGCCAGCAGCTTAGCAGGCCCGAATGAAAAACTGTTTTTT.

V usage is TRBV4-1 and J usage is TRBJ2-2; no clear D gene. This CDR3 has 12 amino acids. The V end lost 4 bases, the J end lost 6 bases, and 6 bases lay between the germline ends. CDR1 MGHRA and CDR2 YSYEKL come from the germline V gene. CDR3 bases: TGCGCCAGCAGCCCACGGTCCGGGGAGCTGTTTTTT. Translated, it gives CASSPRSGELFF.

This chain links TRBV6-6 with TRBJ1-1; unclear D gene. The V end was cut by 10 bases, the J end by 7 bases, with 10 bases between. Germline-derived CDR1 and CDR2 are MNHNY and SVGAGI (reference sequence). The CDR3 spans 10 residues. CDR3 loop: CATYTSEAFF. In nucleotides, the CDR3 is TGTGCCACCTACACCAGTGAAGCTTTCTTT.